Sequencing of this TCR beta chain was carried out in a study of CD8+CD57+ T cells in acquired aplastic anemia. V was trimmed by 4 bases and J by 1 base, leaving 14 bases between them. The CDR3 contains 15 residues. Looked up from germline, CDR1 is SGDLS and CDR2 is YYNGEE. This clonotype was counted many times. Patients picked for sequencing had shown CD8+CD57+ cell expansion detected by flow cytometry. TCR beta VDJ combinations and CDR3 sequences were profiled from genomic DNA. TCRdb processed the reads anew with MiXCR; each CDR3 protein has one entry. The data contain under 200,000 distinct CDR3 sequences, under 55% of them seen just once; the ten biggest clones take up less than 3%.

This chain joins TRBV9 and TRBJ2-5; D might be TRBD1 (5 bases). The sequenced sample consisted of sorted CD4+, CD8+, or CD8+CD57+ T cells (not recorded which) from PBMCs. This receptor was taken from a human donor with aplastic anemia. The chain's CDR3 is CASSSPSGFQETQYF. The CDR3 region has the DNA TGTGCCAGCAGCTCTCCTTCAGGGTTCCAAGAGACCCAGTACTTC.